The clone carrying this T cell receptor (beta chain) was seen just once. Clones were sequenced by immunoSEQ multiplex PCR, and TCRdb holds only the in-frame ones, with some missing. The sample shows over 150,000 clones, 84% of them seen only once. These data originate in a study of blood T cell repertoires in COVID-19. About the research overall: T cells, B-cell-depleted T cells, or PBMCs provided the cDNA or gDNA that served as material.

V lost 1 base and J 3 bases, leaving 6 bases between the germline ends. The CDR3 has 13 amino acids. CDR1 LGHDT and CDR2 YNNKEL come from the germline V gene (reference sequence). Two negative PCRs, clearance, or symptom resolution were required of recovered Cohort 3 donors. Material for sequencing was PBMCs or T cells enriched from blood (not recorded which). The chain recombines TRBV3-1 (or the pseudogene TRBV3-2) with TRBJ1-1, with unresolved D. The source is a young woman who had recovered from COVID-19. The chain's CDR3 is CASSQGQYTEAFF. As DNA, the CDR3 is TGTGCCAGCAGCCAAGGCCAGTACACTGAAGCTTTCTTT.